The present T cell receptor beta chain was sequenced within a study of cytomegalovirus exposure and HLA in healthy donors. Germline assignment: CDR1 MNHEY and CDR2 SMNVEV (reference sequence). The germline V and J ends were trimmed by 6 bases and 6 bases, with 11 bases remaining between them. The CDR3 totals 12 residues. This PCR relied on a set of 60 Vbeta primers and 13 Jbeta primers. Here immunoSEQ multiplex PCR was the method, and the copy in TCRdb shows in-frame clones only, minus some. The ten most abundant clones cover around 1.9% of a sample with 30,000 to 35,000 clones. V usage is TRBV27 and J usage is TRBJ1-1, with D uncertain. The TCR was taken from a woman aged 40-49 years in good health and CMV-seropositive. Sequenced input: PBMCs. CDR3 in DNA: TGTGCCAGCAGGGGAATGGAGGCTGAAGCTTTCTTT. It encodes CASRGMEAEAFF.